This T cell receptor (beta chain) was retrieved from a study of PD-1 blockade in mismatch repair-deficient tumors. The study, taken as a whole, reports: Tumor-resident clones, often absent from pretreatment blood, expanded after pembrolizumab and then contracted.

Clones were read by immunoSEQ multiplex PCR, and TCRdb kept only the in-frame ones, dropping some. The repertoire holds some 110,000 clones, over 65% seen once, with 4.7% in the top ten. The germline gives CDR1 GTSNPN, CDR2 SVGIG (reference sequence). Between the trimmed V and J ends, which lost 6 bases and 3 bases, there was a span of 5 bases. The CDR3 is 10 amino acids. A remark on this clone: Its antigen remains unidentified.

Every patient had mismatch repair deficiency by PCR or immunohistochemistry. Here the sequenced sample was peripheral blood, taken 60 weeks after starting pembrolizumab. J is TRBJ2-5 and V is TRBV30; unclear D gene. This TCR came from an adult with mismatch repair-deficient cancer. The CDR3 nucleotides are TGTGCCTGCACTAAAGAGACCCAGTACTTC. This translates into CACTKETQYF.